One T cell receptor beta chain is described in this entry. The sample is drawn from a study of spatial heterogeneity in lung cancer. Germline-derived CDR1 and CDR2 are LGHDT and YNNKEL (reference sequence). V lost 3 bases, J lost 8 bases, and 11 bases lay in between. This CDR3 is 13 amino acids long. Unique molecular identifiers, one per molecule, were present on every TCR cDNA molecule. TCRdb fed the 5' RACE reads into MiXCR, producing one record per CDR3 protein. The table lists 100,000 to 120,000 distinct CDR3 sequences, about 10% of them singletons, with approximately 24% in the top ten. Time point defined: blood at routine non-recurrence follow-up after resection.

Here the sequenced sample was PBMCs, taken at follow-up. This TCR derives from a female donor with early-stage non-small cell lung cancer. The V and J genes are TRBV3-1 and TRBJ1-3; D remains ambiguous. CDR3 sequence: CASSHPLGDTIYF. The CDR3, as DNA: TGTGCCAGCAGCCACCCCCTGGGAGACACCATATATTTT.